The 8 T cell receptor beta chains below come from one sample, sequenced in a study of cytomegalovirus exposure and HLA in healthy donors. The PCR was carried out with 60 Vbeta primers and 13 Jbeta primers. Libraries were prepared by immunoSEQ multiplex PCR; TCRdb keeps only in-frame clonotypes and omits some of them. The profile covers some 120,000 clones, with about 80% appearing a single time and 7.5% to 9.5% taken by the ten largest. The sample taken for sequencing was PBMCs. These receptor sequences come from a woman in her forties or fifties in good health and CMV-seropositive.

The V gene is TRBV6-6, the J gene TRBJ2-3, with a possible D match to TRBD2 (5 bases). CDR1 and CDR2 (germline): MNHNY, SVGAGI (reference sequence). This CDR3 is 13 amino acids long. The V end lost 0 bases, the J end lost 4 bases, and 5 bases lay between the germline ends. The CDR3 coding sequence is TGTGCCAGCAGTTACTCCGGGGCAGATACGCAGTATTTT. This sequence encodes CASSYSGADTQYF.

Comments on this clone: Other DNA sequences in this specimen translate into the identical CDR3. CDR3 loop: CASSFGSRSSGNTIYF. In DNA, the CDR3 is TGTGCCAGCAGTTTTGGGTCTCGGAGCTCTGGAAACACCATATATTTT. The V call is TRBV28, the J call TRBJ1-3, with unresolved D. CDR1 is MDHEN, CDR2 SYDVKM, per germline. Trimming cost V 3 bases and J 0 bases, with 12 bases left between them. CDR3 length: 16 residues. Full variable domain (rest looked up from reference TRBV28 and TRBJ1-3): DVKVTQSSRYLVKRTGEKVFLECVQDMDHENMFWYRQDPGLGLRLIYFSYDVKMKEKGDIPEGYSVSREKKERFSLILESASTNQTSMYLCASSFGSRSSGNTIYFGEGSWLTVV.

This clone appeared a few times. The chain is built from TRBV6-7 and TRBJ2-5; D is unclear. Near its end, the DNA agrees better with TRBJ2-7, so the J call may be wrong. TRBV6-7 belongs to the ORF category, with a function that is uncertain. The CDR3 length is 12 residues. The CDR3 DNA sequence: TGTGCCAGCACCATCAAGATTTACGAGCAGTACTTC. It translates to CASTIKIYEQYF.

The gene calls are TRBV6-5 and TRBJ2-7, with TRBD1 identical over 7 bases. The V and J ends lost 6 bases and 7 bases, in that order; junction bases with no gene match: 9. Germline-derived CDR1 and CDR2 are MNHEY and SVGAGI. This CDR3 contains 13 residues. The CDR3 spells CASRPQGSGEQYF. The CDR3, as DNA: TGTGCCAGCAGACCACAGGGGTCCGGGGAGCAGTACTTC.

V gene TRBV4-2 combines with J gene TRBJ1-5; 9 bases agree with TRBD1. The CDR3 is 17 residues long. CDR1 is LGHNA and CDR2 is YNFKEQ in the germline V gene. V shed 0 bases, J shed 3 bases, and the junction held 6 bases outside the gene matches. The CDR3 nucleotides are TGTGCCAGCAGCCAAGAAGGGACAGGGCTAACCAATCAGCCCCAGCATTTT. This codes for CASSQEGTGLTNQPQHF.

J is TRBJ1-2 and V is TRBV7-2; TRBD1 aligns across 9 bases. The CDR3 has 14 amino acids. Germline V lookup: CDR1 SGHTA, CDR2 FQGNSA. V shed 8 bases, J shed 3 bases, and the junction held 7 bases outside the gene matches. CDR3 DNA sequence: TGTGCCAGCGCTCGGGACAGGGCGGACTATGGCTACACCTTC. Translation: CASARDRADYGYTF.

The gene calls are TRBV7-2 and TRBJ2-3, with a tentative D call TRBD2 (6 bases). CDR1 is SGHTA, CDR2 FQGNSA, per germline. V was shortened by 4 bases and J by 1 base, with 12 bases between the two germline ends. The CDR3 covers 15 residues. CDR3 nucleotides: TGTGCCAGCAGCTCGGGGGTTAGAGGCACAGATACGCAGTATTTT. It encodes CASSSGVRGTDTQYF. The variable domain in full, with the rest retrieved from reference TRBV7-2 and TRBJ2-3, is GAGVSQSPSNKVTEKGKDVELRCDPISGHTALYWYRQSLGQGLEFLIYFQGNSAPDKSGLPSDRFSAERTGGSVSTLTIQRTQQEDSAVYLCASSSGVRGTDTQYFGPGTRLTVL.

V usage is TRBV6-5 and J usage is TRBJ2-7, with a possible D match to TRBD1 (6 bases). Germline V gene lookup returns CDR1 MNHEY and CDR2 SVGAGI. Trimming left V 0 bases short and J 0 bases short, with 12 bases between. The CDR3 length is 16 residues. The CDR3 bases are TGTGCCAGCAGTTACTCCGGACAGTCCAGCTCCTACGAGCAGTACTTC. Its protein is CASSYSGQSSSYEQYF.